This T cell receptor beta chain was sequenced for a study of blood T cell repertoires in COVID-19. Profiling relied on immunoSEQ multiplex PCR, and the TCRdb table lists in-frame clones only, not all of them. Altogether about 180,000 clones are present, around 77% being singletons, with the ten largest covering roughly 6.8%. The CDR3 has 19 residues. CDR1 SGDLS and CDR2 YYNGEE come from the germline V gene. Losses at the gene ends were 0 bases for V and 0 bases for J; bases not matched to a gene: 9. This TCR came from a man between 70 and 80 years old with active or convalescent COVID-19. Sequenced: peripheral blood. The rearrangement joins TRBV9 to TRBJ2-3; 11 bases are shared with TRBD2. CDR3 region: CASSVATVTSGVSTDTQYF. In DNA form, the CDR3 reads TGTGCCAGCAGCGTAGCTACTGTGACTAGCGGGGTAAGCACAGATACGCAGTATTTT.